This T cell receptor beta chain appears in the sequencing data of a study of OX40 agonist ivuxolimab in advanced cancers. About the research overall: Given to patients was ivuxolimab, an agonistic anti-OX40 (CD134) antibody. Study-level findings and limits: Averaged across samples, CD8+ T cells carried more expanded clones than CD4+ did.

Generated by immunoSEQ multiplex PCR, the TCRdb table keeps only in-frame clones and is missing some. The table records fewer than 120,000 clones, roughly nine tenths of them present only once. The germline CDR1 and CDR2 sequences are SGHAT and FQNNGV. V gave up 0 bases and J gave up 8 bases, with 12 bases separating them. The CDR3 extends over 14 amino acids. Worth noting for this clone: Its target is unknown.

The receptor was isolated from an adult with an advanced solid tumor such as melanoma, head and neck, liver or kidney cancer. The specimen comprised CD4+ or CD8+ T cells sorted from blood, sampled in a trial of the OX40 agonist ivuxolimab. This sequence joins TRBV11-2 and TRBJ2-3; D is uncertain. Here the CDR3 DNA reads TGTGCCAGCAGCTTAGACCCTGGGGTGGGTACGCAGTATTTT. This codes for CASSLDPGVGTQYF.